These T cell receptor beta chains were read from a single sample in a study of blood T cell repertoires in COVID-19. Clones were sequenced by immunoSEQ multiplex PCR, and TCRdb holds only the in-frame ones, with some missing. Here the sample spans 150,000 to 200,000 clones, 84% being singletons. The sequenced sample consisted of peripheral blood. Receptors originate from a woman older than 75 with acute or convalescent COVID-19. CDR3s include the opening cysteine and the closing phenylalanine or tryptophan.

V	J	CDR3
TRBV7-7	TRBJ2-2	CASSRGGELFF
TRBV19	TRBJ2-1	CASRRQGAYNEQFF
TRBV6-5	TRBJ2-2	CASRAGQAYTGELFF
TRBV5-6	TRBJ2-2	CASSPLAGVSGELFF
TRBV4-2	TRBJ1-5	CASRYGAGDSNQPQHF
TRBV4-2	TRBJ2-3	CASSLTGTSVTDTQYF
TRBV9	TRBJ1-2	CASSVRTNYGYTF
TRBV27	TRBJ2-1	CASSNSGRPIEQFF
TRBV5-8	TRBJ2-5	CASSHRTSGGAIETQYF
TRBV5-1	TRBJ2-5	CASSLAGAGRETQYF
TRBV6-9	TRBJ2-4	CASSRPAGVNIQYF
TRBV5-6	TRBJ1-1	CASSFDRRGSAVF
TRBV19	TRBJ2-3	CASAKGAPDTQYF
TRBV6-5	TRBJ2-1	CASSWTGDSYNEQFF